The sequence of this TCR beta chain was determined in a study of prognosis after radiotherapy for stage I lung cancer. Study-level information: Some twelve patients had adenocarcinoma tumors, while squamous cell carcinoma tumors were found in roughly seven.

Multiplex PCR in two rounds served to amplify TCR beta CDR3 from genomic DNA. Primers (each specific to one TRBV or TRBJ gene) were used in first-round PCR. TCRdb reprocessed the multiplex PCR reads with MiXCR, giving one entry per CDR3 protein. This sample has fewer than 25,000 distinct CDR3 sequences, with around 40% found just once. Germline V gene data show CDR1 as SGDLS and CDR2 as YYNGEE. Unmatched junction bases numbered 8, after V lost 6 bases and J lost 5 bases. This CDR3 is built from 14 residues. The specimen comprised PBMCs, sampled before or after stereotactic body radiation therapy (not recorded which). The chain is built from TRBV9 and TRBJ2-5, with 9 bases matching TRBD2. The clonotype originates from a donor aged 50 or older with non-small cell lung cancer. The DNA of the CDR3 is TGTGCCAGCATCGCGGGGGGGGGGTCGGAGACCCAGTACTTC. Its protein is CASIAGGGSETQYF.